The 2 T cell receptor beta chains reported below all come from one sample, sequenced in a study of T cells in localized non-small cell lung cancer. This table comes from immunoSEQ multiplex PCR, and its TCRdb copy is limited to in-frame clones, with some not included. This sample has roughly 2,600 clones, with roughly a quarter found just once. The sequenced sample was lung tumor tissue, obtained before any cancer treatment. The receptors were gathered from a female donor older than 55 with stage I lung adenocarcinoma.

This CDR3 reads CASSLAGGDNSPLHF. In DNA form, the CDR3 reads TGTGCCAGCAGCTTGGCCGGAGGGGATAATTCACCCCTCCACTTT. The J gene is TRBJ1-6, the V gene TRBV11-3, with D possibly TRBD1 on 5 matching bases. Per germline, CDR1 SGHNT and CDR2 YENEEA. The CDR3 runs 15 residues. Trimming took off 3 bases at V and 5 bases at J, with 11 bases between the two ends.

This clone is labeled medium-sized. The genes are TRBV11-3 and TRBJ2-5; D may be TRBD1 or TRBD2 (6 bases each). V lost 5 bases and J lost 5, with 15 bases in between. CDR1 SGHNT and CDR2 YENEEA come from the germline V gene. The CDR3 covers 14 residues. The CDR3 spells CASSPPGARETQYF. CDR3 DNA: TGTGCCAGCAGCCCCCCGGGGGCGCGTGAGACCCAGTACTTC.